The entry that follows covers one T cell receptor (beta chain) sequence. Its antigen remains unidentified. Germline V gives CDR1 MNHNS, CDR2 SASEGT. V was trimmed by 6 bases and J by 4 bases, leaving 12 bases between them. This CDR3 comprises 13 residues. This specimen belongs to a study of Graves' ophthalmopathy and Graves' hyperthyroidism. Study-wide findings and caveats: Predictions made by the model for ophthalmopathy progression reached approximately 70% sensitivity and less than 80% specificity. A majority of expanded thyroid clonotypes exceeding 0.001 frequency were likewise present in blood.

Clinical symptoms and serum thyroxine were used for diagnosis; TRAb, thyroid ultrasound and orbital computed tomography were also relied on. PBMCs were isolated by Ficoll-Paque density gradient centrifugation, using around 10 ml of fresh peripheral blood as the starting material. The study amplified TCR beta CDR3 regions using RNA transcripts. An opening RT-PCR round employed HTBI primers and preceded a second-round multiplex PCR. Each CDR3 protein gets one entry after TCRdb re-called the multiplex PCR reads with MiXCR. Seen here are about half a million distinct CDR3 sequences, about an eighth observed once, and the top ten hold over 8%.

Sequencing was performed on blood. The V gene is TRBV6-1, the J gene TRBJ1-2; a possible D gene is TRBD1 (5 bases). The source is a woman aged 25 to 45 with Graves' ophthalmopathy. The CDR3 here is CASSQQDIYGYTF. DNA for the CDR3: TGTGCCAGCAGCCAACAGGATATCTATGGCTACACCTTC.